The 10 T cell receptor beta chains below were found in one sample sequenced in a study of T cells in Graves' hyperthyroidism and ophthalmopathy. RNA transcripts served as the template for amplifying TCR beta CDR3 regions. During a first-round RT-PCR of the TCR CDR3, the HTBI primer set was used. TCRdb used MiXCR to reprocess the multiplex PCR reads, holding one entry per CDR3 protein. The data show more than 500,000 distinct CDR3 sequences, with around 43% seen just once and about two fifths held by the top ten. The sequenced sample consisted of peripheral blood or thyroid tissue (not recorded which). The receptors derive from an adult woman with Graves' disease, either hyperthyroidism or ophthalmopathy (not recorded which).

V gene TRBV7-9 combines with J gene TRBJ2-2; D ambiguous. Trimming removed 1 base at V and 5 bases at J, with 11 bases between. Germline V lookup: CDR1 SEHNR, CDR2 FQNEAQ (reference sequence). The CDR3 totals 15 residues. The CDR3 nucleotides are TGTGCCAGCAGCTTAGTTCCGGACGGAACCGGGGAGCTGTTTTTT. The encoded protein is CASSLVPDGTGELFF.

The chain combines TRBV2 with TRBJ2-2; D is uncertain. Trimming removed 4 bases from V and 8 bases from J, with 8 bases in between. Germline V gene sequence: CDR1 SNHLY, CDR2 FYNNEI. This CDR3 has 12 amino acids. CDR3 residues: CASSGQTGELFF. Here the CDR3 DNA reads TGTGCCAGCAGTGGGCAGACAGGGGAGCTGTTTTTT.

V and J are TRBV5-5 and TRBJ2-7, with TRBD1 identical over 7 bases. Losses at the gene ends were 0 bases for V and 4 bases for J; bases not matched to a gene: 4. The CDR3 sequence is 14 residues long. CDR1 SGHKS and CDR2 YYEKEE come from the germline V gene (reference sequence). The CDR3 reads CASSLDRGEYEQYF. In DNA, the CDR3 is TGTGCCAGCAGCTTGGACAGGGGCGAGTACGAGCAGTACTTC. The variable domain in full, completed from reference TRBV5-5 and TRBJ2-7, reads DAGVTQSPTHLIKTRGQQVTLRCSPISGHKSVSWYQQVLGQGPQFIFQYYEKEERGRGNFPDRFSARQFPNYSSELNVNALLLGDSALYLCASSLDRGEYEQYFGPGTRLTVT.

The chain employs TRBV7-2 and TRBJ1-2; no clear D. Germline V CDR1 and CDR2: SGHTA, FQGNSA. This CDR3 is 13 amino acids long. The germline V and J ends were trimmed by 0 bases and 4 bases, with 6 bases remaining between them. The CDR3 sequence: CASSLAHLYGYTF. The CDR3 coding sequence is TGTGCCAGCAGCTTAGCACACCTCTATGGCTACACCTTC.

This clonotype was found many times. The V gene is TRBV29-1, the J gene TRBJ1-1; 8 bases agree with TRBD1. From germline, CDR1 is SQVTM and CDR2 ANQGSEA. The trim removed 6 bases at V and 6 bases at J, leaving 9 bases unmatched. The CDR3 totals 13 residues. This CDR3 reads CSVSQGAKAEAFF. In DNA, the CDR3 is TGCAGCGTATCGCAGGGGGCGAAGGCTGAAGCTTTCTTT.

The CDR3 reads CASSRQDRNYGYTF. CDR3 in DNA: TGTGCCAGCAGCCGACAGGACCGAAACTATGGCTACACCTTC. The chain is built from TRBV9 and TRBJ1-2, with a tentative D call TRBD1 (6 bases). Germline loops: CDR1 SGDLS, CDR2 YYNGEE. CDR3 length: 14 amino acids. V shed 4 bases and J shed 2 bases, with 12 bases lying between them. The variable domain in full, with the rest retrieved from reference TRBV9 and TRBJ1-2, is DSGVTQTPKHLITATGQRVTLRCSPRSGDLSVYWYQQSLDQGLQFLIQYYNGEERAKGNILERFSAQQFPDLHSELNLSSLELGDSALYFCASSRQDRNYGYTFGSGTRLTVV.

This clonotype was detected once. This chain uses TRBV25-1 with TRBJ2-5, with 8 bases lining up with TRBD2. Germline CDR1 reads MGHDK; CDR2 reads SYGVNS. Trimming took 4 bases from V and 1 from J; bases not matched to a gene: 11. The CDR3 runs to 17 residues. CDR3 DNA: TGTGCCAGCAGTGCTAGGCTTCCTAGCGGGTTCCAAGAGACCCAGTACTTC. Amino acids: CASSARLPSGFQETQYF. The full variable domain, its missing parts supplied by reference TRBV25-1 and TRBJ2-5, is EADIYQTPRYLVIGTGKKITLECSQTMGHDKMYWYQQDPGMELHLIHYSYGVNSTEKGDLSSESTVSRIRTEHFPLTLESARPSHTSQYLCASSARLPSGFQETQYFGPGTRLLVL.

In its sample, this clonotype was seen many times. The chain employs TRBV5-6 and TRBJ2-5; weak D call: TRBD1 (6 bases). Trimming took off 7 bases at V and 0 bases at J, with 13 bases between the two ends. The CDR3 covers 14 residues. The germline V gene encodes CDR1 SGHDT and CDR2 YYEEEE. This CDR3 reads CASVPGVNQETQYF. As DNA, the CDR3 is TGTGCCAGCGTACCAGGGGTTAACCAAGAGACCCAGTACTTC.

This clonotype was observed at least ten times. The chain recombines TRBV19 with TRBJ1-2; TRBD1 aligns across 10 bases. The CDR3 extends over 16 amino acids. J gave up 4 bases and V 3 bases, and 8 bases lay outside the gene matches. Germline CDR1 reads LNHDA; CDR2 reads SQIVND (reference sequence). The DNA of the CDR3 is TGTGCCAGTAGTATTCCCCTCGGACAGGGGGGCTATGGCTACACCTTC. This encodes CASSIPLGQGGYGYTF.

The sample holds many counts of this clonotype. The gene calls are TRBV4-1 and TRBJ1-2; D uncertain. Between the trimmed V and J ends, which lost 0 bases and 3 bases, there was a span of 8 bases. The CDR3 is 14 amino acids. Germline values: CDR1 MGHRA, CDR2 YSYEKL. CDR3 amino acids: CASSQERRDYGYTF. The CDR3 region has the DNA TGCGCCAGCAGCCAAGAGAGGAGGGACTATGGCTACACCTTC.